This entry lists 10 T cell receptor beta chains sequenced from one sample in a study of T-cell memory formation after mild COVID-19. Each CDR3 protein gets one entry after TCRdb re-called the 5' RACE reads with MiXCR. The table has 100,000 to 150,000 distinct CDR3 sequences, around 6.3% seen once; the top ten hold around 2%. Input material: PBMCs or a T cell subset sorted from them (not recorded which). The receptors were gathered from an adult woman who had mild COVID-19 (a few samples of this study predate the infection). Cell type and time point are not known.

This clonotype was recorded many times. The J gene is TRBJ2-7, the V gene TRBV5-1; 10 bases agree with TRBD1. The CDR3 loop spans 14 amino acids. Trimming at V came to 3 bases and at J to 3 bases, leaving 3 bases not matched to a gene. Germline V CDR1 and CDR2: SGHRS, YFSETQ. CDR3: CASSSGTGDYEQYF. CDR3 in DNA: TGCGCCAGCAGCTCCGGGACAGGGGACTACGAGCAGTACTTC.

The chain couples TRBV11-2 to TRBJ2-5; D perhaps matches TRBD1 (6 bases). The germline V gene has CDR1 SGHAT and CDR2 FQNNGV. This CDR3 contains 15 residues. Trimming removed 5 bases from V and 5 bases from J, with 18 bases in between. CDR3 loop: CASSTLTGRVETQYF. The CDR3 DNA sequence: TGTGCCAGCAGCACACTGACAGGCCGCGTGGAGACCCAGTACTTC.

By sample fraction, this clonotype is medium-sized (0.01 to 0.1%). CDR3 sequence (DNA): TGTGCCAGCAGCCACGGACTGTTAAGCGGCTACACCTTC. Residues: CASSHGLLSGYTF. V usage is TRBV12-3 or TRBV12-4 and J usage is TRBJ1-2; D remains ambiguous. Trimming left V 6 bases short and J 8 bases short, with 16 bases between. CDR3 size: 13 residues.

This clonotype came up a few times. The chain uses TRBV7-7 and TRBJ2-5; 8 bases map to TRBD1. Per the germline V gene, CDR1 is SSHAT and CDR2 is FNYEAQ (reference sequence). The CDR3 has 15 amino acids. Germline trimming cut 5 bases from V and 4 bases from J; bases unmatched to any gene: 9. CDR3 region: CASSLTGGGAETQYF. The CDR3 DNA follows: TGTGCCAGCAGCCTAACAGGGGGAGGAGCAGAGACCCAGTACTTC.

With respect to this clonotype: This may be a read error: a much more frequent sequence differs by one nucleotide. The genes are TRBV9 and TRBJ2-1, with 8 bases lining up with TRBD2. V gave up 4 bases and J gave up 8 bases; unmatched junction bases: 14. Germline CDR1 SGDLS, CDR2 YYNGEE. The CDR3 is 16 residues long. CDR3 sequence reads: CASSLHPGLEGDEQFF. DNA for the CDR3: TGTGCCAGCAGCCTACACCCGGGACTAGAGGGGGATGAGCAGTTCTTC.

The chain combines TRBV7-9 with TRBJ2-3; TRBD2 agrees at 10 bases. The V gene end was trimmed by 2 bases and the J gene end by 3 bases; junction bases not matched to a gene: 2. The CDR3 totals 15 residues. Germline V lookup: CDR1 SEHNR, CDR2 FQNEAQ (reference sequence). In DNA form, the CDR3 reads TGTGCCAGCAGCTTACCTAGCGGGAGTACAGATACGCAGTATTTT. Translated, it gives CASSLPSGSTDTQYF.

The chain is built from TRBV20-1 and TRBJ2-1, with TRBD1 as a possible D gene (7 bases). The V end lost 2 bases, the J end lost 5 bases, and 22 bases lay between the germline ends. Germline V gives CDR1 DFQATT, CDR2 SNEGSKA (reference sequence). The CDR3 extends over 17 amino acids. DNA for the CDR3: TGCAGTGCTAGAAATAAGGGGGCCACCTGGGGGGACAATGAGCAGTTCTTC. This gives the protein CSARNKGATWGDNEQFF.

V and J are TRBV15 and TRBJ1-2; unclear D gene. The CDR3 is 13 residues long. Germline-derived CDR1 and CDR2 are LNHNV and YYDKDF (reference sequence). The V end lost 1 base, the J end lost 4 bases, and 7 bases lay between the germline ends. The CDR3, as DNA: TGTGCCACCAGCAGAGCCAGAAGCTATGGCTACACCTTC. It yields the protein CATSRARSYGYTF.

This sequence joins TRBV15 and TRBJ2-6; TRBD1 agrees at 8 bases. There are 18 residues in the CDR3. V trimming: 5 bases; J trimming: 0 bases; junction bases outside the gene matches: 9. Germline-derived CDR1 and CDR2 are LNHNV and YYDKDF (reference sequence). CDR3 sequence: CATSGDRGSYSGANVLTF. For the CDR3, the DNA is TGTGCCACCAGCGGTGACAGGGGTTCCTACTCTGGGGCCAACGTCCTGACTTTC.

This clonotype was seen more than once but under ten times. V gene TRBV6-5 combines with J gene TRBJ1-1, with D possibly TRBD1 on 5 matching bases. V lost 0 bases and J lost 0, with 11 bases in between. The CDR3 totals 16 residues. The germline V gene has CDR1 MNHEY and CDR2 SVGAGI. The CDR3 reads CASSYSTGALNTEAFF. The CDR3 DNA reads TGTGCCAGCAGTTACTCGACTGGGGCCCTGAACACTGAAGCTTTCTTT.